This TCR beta chain derives from a study of metastatic and nonmetastatic thyroid tumors. Study details: Malignant and benign thyroid patients had repertoires compared in peripheral blood and tumor or nodule tissue.

Study-level findings and limits: Patients with malignant thyroid tumors reportedly had significantly higher TCR beta diversity than those with benign nodules, in blood and tumor.

The CDR3 runs 13 residues. Germline V gene sequence: CDR1 SGHRS, CDR2 YFSETQ. Under the authors' procedure: The study built a papillary thyroid cancer distant-metastasis classifier from CDR3 differences across clinicopathological groups. TCRdb reprocessed the PCR reads using MiXCR. TCRdb, not the original authors, processed these V and J calls. The data show 60,000 to 85,000 clones, around 19% seen once. About this clone itself: The antigen is undetermined. Relative to the germline gene, one junction end is altered; a read error may explain this. The same CDR3 also results from other DNA sequences found in this sample.

Prior to thyroid surgery, none of the patients had received any treatment. The receptor's source is a female donor with papillary thyroid cancer or a benign thyroid nodule (not recorded which). Some clones in this sample may be carry-over from other donors' samples. The sequencing input was blood. The chain combines TRBV5-1 with TRBJ2-7; no clear D. In DNA, the CDR3 is TGCGCCAGCAGTTTGGGCGATTCAAACGAGCAGTACTTC. Its protein is CASSLGDSNEQYF.